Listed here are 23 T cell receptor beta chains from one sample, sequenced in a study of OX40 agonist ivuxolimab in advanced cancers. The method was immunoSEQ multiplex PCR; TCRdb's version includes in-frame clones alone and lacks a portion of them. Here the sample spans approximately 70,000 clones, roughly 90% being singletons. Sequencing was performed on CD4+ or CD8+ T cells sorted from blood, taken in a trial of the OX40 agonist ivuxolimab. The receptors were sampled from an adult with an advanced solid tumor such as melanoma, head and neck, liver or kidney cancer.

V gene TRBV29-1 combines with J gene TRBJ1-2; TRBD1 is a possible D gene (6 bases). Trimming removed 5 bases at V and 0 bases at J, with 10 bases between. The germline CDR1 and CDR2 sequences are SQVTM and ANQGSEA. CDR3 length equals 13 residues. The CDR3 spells CSVRAGANYGYTF. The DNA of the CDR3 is TGCAGCGTTAGGGCAGGGGCTAACTATGGCTACACCTTC.

CDR3 DNA sequence: TGTGCCAGCAGTTTATTCAGCACAGATACGCAGTATTTT. This gives the protein CASSLFSTDTQYF. This chain joins TRBV27 and TRBJ2-3; D is uncertain. The ends were cut back, 1 base at V and 0 bases at J, with 2 bases in the middle. Germline values: CDR1 MNHEY, CDR2 SMNVEV (reference sequence). The CDR3 spans 13 residues.

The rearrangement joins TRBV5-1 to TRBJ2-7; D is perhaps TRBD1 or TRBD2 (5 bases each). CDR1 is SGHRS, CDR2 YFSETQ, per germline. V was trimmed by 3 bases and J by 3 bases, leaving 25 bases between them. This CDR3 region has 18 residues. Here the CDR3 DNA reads TGCGCCAGCAGCTGGGGAGCAACAGGTCCCATACTCGACTACGAGCAGTACTTC. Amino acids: CASSWGATGPILDYEQYF.

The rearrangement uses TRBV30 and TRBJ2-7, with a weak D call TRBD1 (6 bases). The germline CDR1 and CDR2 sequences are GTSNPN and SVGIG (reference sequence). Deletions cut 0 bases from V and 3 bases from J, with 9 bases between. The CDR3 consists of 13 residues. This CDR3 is CAWSVGQSYEQYF. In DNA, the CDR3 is TGTGCCTGGAGTGTCGGACAGAGCTACGAGCAGTACTTC.

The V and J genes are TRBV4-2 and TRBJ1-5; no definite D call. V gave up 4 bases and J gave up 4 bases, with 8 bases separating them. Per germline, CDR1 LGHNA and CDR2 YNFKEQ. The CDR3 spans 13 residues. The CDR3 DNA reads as TGTGCCAGCAGCCGGGATTTTAATCAGCCCCAGCATTTT. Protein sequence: CASSRDFNQPQHF.

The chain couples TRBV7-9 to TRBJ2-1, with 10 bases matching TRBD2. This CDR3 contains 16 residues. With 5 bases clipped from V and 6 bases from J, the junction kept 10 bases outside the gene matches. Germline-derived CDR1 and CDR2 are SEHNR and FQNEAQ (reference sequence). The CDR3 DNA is TGTGCCAGCAGCCGTGGGCCTAGCGGGGGACCCAATGAGCAGTTCTTC. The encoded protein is CASSRGPSGGPNEQFF.

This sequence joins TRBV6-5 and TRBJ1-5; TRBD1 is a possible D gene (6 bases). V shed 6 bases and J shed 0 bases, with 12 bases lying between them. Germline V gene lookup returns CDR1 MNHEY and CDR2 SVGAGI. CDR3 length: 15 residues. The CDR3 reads CASSPGELSNQPQHF. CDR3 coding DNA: TGTGCCAGCAGCCCAGGGGAACTTAGCAATCAGCCCCAGCATTTT.

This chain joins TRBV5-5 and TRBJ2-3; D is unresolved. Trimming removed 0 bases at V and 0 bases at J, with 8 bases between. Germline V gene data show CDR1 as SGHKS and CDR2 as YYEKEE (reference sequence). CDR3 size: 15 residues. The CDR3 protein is CASSLDSYSTDTQYF. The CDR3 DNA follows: TGTGCCAGCAGCTTGGACAGCTATAGCACAGATACGCAGTATTTT. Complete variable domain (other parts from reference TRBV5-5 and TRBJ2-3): DAGVTQSPTHLIKTRGQQVTLRCSPISGHKSVSWYQQVLGQGPQFIFQYYEKEERGRGNFPDRFSARQFPNYSSELNVNALLLGDSALYLCASSLDSYSTDTQYFGPGTRLTVL.

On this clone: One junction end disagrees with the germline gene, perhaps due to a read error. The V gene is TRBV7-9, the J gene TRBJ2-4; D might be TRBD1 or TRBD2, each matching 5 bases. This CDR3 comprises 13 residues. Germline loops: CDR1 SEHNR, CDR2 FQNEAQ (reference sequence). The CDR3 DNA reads TGTGCCAGCAGCTCTGGGGGACGTTCAATTCTGTACTTC. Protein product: CASSSGGRSILYF.

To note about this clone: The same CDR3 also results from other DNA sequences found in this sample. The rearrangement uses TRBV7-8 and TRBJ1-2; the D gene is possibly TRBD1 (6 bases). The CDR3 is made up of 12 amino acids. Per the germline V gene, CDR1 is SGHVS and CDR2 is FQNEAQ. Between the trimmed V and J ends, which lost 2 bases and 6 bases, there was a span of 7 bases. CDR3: CASSLRGDGYTF. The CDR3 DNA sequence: TGTGCCAGCAGCTTAAGGGGGGATGGCTACACCTTC. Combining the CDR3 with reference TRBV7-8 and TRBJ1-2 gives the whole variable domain GAGVSQSPRYKVAKRGQDVALRCDPISGHVSLFWYQQALGQGPEFLTYFQNEAQLDKSGLPSDRFFAERPEGSVSTLKIQRTQQEDSAVYLCASSLRGDGYTFGSGTRLTVV.

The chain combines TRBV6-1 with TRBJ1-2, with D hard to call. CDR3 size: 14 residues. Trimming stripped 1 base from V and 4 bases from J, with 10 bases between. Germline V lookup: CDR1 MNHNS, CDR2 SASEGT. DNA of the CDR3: TGTGCCAGCAGTGAAGTCGGGGTCAGCTATGGCTACACCTTC. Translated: CASSEVGVSYGYTF.

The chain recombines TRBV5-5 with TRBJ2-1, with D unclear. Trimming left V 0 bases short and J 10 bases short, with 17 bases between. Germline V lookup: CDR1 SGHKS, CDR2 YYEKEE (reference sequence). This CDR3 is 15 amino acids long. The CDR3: CASSLGSPTGREQFF. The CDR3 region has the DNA TGTGCCAGCAGCTTGGGGTCCCCGACCGGGCGGGAGCAGTTCTTC.

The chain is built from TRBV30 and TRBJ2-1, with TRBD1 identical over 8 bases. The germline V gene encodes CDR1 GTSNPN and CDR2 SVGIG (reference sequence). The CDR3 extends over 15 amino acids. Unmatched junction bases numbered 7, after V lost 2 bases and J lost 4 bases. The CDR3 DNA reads TGTGCCTGGAGTCTCGGGACAGGAGGATACAATGAGCAGTTCTTC. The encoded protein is CAWSLGTGGYNEQFF.

CDR3: CASSPRTVDTEAFF. In nucleotides, the CDR3 is TGTGCCAGCTCACCCAGGACAGTTGACACTGAAGCTTTCTTT. The V call is TRBV18, the J call TRBJ1-1; a possible D gene is TRBD1 (6 bases). CDR3 size: 14 residues. The germline V gene has CDR1 KGHSH and CDR2 LQKENI. V was shortened by 3 bases and J by 3 bases, with 11 bases between the two germline ends.

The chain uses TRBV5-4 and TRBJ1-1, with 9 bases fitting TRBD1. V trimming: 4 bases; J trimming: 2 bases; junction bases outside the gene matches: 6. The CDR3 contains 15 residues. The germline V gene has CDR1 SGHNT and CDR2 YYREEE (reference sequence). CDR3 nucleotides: TGTGCCAGCAGCCCCGGGACAGGGAGAAACACTGAAGCTTTCTTT. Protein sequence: CASSPGTGRNTEAFF.

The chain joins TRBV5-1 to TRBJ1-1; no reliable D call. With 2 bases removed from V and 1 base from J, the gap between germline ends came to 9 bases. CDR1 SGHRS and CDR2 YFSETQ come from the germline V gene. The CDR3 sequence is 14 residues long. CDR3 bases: TGCGCCAGCAGCTTCCCTACGGGGAACACTGAAGCTTTCTTT. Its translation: CASSFPTGNTEAFF. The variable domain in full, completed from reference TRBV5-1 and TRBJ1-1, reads KAGVTQTPRYLIKTRGQQVTLSCSPISGHRSVSWYQQTPGQGLQFLFEYFSETQRNKGNFPGRFSGRQFSNSRSEMNVSTLELGDSALYLCASSFPTGNTEAFFGQGTRLTVV.

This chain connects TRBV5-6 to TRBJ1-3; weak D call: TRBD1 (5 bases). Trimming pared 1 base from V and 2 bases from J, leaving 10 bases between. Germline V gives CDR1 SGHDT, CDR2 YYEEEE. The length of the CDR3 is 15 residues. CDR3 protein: CASSLTGFTGNTIYF. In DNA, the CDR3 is TGTGCCAGCAGCTTGACAGGCTTCACTGGAAACACCATATATTTT.

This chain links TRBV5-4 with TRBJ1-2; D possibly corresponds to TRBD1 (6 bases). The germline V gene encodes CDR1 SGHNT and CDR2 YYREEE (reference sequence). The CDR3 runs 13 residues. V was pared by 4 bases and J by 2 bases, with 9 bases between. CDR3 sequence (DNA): TGTGCCAGCAGCCGAGGGGGAAACTATGGCTACACCTTC. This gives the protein CASSRGGNYGYTF. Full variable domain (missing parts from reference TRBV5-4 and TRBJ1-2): ETGVTQSPTHLIKTRGQQVTLRCSSQSGHNTVSWYQQALGQGPQFIFQYYREEENGRGNFPPRFSGLQFPNYSSELNVNALELDDSALYLCASSRGGNYGYTFGSGTRLTVV.

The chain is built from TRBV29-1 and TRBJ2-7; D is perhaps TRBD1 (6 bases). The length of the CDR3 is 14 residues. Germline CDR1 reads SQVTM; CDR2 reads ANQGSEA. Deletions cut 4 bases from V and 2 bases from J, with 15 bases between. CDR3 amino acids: CSVGINRAPYEQYF. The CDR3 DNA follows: TGCAGCGTTGGAATCAACAGGGCCCCCTACGAGCAGTACTTC.

CDR3 DNA: TGCGCCAGCAGACCGACTACTGACAGGCAAGCTAACTATGGCTACACCTTC. Translation gives CASRPTTDRQANYGYTF. The chain is built from TRBV4-1 and TRBJ1-2, with TRBD1 as a possible D gene (6 bases). The V end lost 6 bases, the J end lost 0 bases, and 20 bases lay between the germline ends. The CDR3 runs to 17 residues. Germline V CDR1 and CDR2: MGHRA, YSYEKL.

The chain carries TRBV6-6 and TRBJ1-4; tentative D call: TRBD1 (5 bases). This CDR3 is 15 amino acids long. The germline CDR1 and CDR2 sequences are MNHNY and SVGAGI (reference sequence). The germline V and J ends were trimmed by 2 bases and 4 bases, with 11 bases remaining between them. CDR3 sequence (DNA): TGTGCCAGCAGTTACCGAGGGGCATATAATGAAAAACTGTTTTTT. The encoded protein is CASSYRGAYNEKLFF.

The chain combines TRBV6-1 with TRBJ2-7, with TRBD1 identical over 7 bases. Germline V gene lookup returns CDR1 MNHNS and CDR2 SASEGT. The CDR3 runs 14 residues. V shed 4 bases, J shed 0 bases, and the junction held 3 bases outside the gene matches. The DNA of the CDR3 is TGTGCCAGCAGTGTGGGGACAGCCTCCTACGAGCAGTACTTC. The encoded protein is CASSVGTASYEQYF.

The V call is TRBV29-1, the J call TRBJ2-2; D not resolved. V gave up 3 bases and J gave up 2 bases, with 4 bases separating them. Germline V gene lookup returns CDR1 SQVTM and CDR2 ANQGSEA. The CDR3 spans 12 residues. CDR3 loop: CSVEGNTGELFF. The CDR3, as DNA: TGCAGCGTTGAGGGCAACACCGGGGAGCTGTTTTTT.